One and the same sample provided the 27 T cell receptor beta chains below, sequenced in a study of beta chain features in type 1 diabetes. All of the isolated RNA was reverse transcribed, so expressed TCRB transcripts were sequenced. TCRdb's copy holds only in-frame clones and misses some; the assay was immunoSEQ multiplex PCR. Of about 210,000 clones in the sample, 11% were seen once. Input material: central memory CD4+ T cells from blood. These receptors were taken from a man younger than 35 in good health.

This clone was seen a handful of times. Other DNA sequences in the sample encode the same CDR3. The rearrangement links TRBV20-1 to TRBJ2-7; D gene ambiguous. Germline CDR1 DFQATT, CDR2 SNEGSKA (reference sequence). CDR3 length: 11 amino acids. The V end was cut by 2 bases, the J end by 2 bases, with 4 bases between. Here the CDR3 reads CSARTAYEQYF. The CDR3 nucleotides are TGCAGTGCTAGAACGGCCTACGAGCAGTACTTC.

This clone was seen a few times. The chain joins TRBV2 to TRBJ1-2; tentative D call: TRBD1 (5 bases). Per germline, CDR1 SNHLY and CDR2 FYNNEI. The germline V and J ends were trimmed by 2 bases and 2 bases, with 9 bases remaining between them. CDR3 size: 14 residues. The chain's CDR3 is CASSEKQVNYGYTF. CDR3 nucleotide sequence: TGTGCCAGCAGTGAAAAACAGGTGAACTATGGCTACACCTTC.

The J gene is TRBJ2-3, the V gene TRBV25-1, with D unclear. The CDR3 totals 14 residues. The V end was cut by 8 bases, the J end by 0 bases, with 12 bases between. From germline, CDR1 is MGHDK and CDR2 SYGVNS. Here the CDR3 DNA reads TGTGCCAGCTCTCAGGACCCTAGCACAGATACGCAGTATTTT. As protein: CASSQDPSTDTQYF.

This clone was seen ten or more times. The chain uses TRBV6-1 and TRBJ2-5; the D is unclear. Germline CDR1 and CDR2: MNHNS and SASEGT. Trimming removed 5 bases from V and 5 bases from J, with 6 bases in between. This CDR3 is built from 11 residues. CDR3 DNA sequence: TGTGCCAGCAGTCCCGGGGAGACCCAGTACTTC. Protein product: CASSPGETQYF.

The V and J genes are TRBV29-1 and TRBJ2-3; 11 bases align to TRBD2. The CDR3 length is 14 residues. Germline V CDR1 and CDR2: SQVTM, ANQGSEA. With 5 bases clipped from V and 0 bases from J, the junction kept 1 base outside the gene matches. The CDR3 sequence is CSVWTSGSTDTQYF. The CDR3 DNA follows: TGCAGCGTTTGGACTAGCGGGAGCACAGATACGCAGTATTTT.

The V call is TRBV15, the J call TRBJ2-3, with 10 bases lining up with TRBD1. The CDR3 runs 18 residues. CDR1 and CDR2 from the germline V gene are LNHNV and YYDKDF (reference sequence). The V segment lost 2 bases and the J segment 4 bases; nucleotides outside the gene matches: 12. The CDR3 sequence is CATSRFRQGAGSSDTQYF. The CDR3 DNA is TGTGCCACCAGCAGATTCCGACAGGGGGCTGGGTCATCAGATACGCAGTATTTT.

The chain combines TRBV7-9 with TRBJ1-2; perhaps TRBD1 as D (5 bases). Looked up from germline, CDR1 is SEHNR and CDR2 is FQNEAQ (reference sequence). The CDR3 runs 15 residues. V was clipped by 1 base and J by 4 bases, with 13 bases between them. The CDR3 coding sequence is TGTGCCAGCAGCTTAGATTCAGGGTACGGCTATGGCTACACCTTC. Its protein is CASSLDSGYGYGYTF.

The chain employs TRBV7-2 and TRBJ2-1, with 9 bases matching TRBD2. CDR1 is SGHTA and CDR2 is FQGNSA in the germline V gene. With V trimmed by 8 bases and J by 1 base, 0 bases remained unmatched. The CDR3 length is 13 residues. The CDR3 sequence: CASAGGSYNEQFF. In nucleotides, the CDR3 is TGTGCCAGCGCGGGAGGGTCCTACAATGAGCAGTTCTTC.

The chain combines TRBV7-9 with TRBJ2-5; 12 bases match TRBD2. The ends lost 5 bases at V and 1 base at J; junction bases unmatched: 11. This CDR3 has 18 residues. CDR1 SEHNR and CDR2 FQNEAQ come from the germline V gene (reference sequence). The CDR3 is CASSPNLGLAGPQETQYF. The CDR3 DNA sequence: TGTGCCAGCAGCCCCAACCTGGGACTAGCGGGCCCCCAAGAGACCCAGTACTTC.

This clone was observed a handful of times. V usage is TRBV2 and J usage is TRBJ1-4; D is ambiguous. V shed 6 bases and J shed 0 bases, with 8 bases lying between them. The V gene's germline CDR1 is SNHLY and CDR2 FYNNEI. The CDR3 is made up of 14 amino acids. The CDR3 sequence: CASSPLATNEKLFF. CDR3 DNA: TGTGCCAGCAGCCCCCTTGCAACTAATGAAAAACTGTTTTTT.

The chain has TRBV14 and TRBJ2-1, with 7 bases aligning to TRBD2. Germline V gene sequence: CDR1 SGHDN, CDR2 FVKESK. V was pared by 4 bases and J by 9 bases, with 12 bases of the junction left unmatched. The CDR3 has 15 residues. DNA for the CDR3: TGTGCCAGCAGCCGCGCGGGGGTCCCGCTCGGTGAGCAGTTCTTC. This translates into CASSRAGVPLGEQFF.

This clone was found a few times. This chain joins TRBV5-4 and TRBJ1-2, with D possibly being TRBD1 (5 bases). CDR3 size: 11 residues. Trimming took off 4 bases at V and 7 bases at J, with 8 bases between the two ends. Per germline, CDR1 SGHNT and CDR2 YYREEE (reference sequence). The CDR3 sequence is CASSQRGGYTF. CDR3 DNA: TGTGCCAGCAGCCAAAGGGGTGGCTACACCTTC.

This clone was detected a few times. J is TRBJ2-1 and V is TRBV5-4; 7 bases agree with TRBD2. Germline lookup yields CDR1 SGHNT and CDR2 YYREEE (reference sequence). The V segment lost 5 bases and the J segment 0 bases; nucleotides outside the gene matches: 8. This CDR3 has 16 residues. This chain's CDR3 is CASRPTSSSSYNEQFF. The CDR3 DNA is TGTGCCAGCAGGCCGACTAGCAGTAGCTCCTACAATGAGCAGTTCTTC.

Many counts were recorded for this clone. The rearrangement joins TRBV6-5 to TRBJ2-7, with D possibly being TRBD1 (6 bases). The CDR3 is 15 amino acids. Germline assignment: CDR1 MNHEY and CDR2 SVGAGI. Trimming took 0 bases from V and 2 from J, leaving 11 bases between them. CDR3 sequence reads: CASSYSQGQTYEQYF. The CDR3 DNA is TGTGCCAGCAGTTACTCACAGGGCCAGACCTACGAGCAGTACTTC.

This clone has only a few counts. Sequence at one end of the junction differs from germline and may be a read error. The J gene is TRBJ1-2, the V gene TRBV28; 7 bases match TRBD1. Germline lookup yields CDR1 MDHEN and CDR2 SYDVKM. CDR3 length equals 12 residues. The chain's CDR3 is CASSLYGAGTDF. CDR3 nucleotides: TGTGCCAGCAGTTTATACGGGGCAGGGACAGACTTC.

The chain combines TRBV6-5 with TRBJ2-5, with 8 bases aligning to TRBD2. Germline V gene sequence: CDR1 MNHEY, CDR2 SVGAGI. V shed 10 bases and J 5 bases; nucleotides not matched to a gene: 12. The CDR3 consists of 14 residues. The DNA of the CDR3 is TGTGCCACCGGGGGGGAACAGGGAAGGGAGACCCAGTACTTC. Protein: CATGGEQGRETQYF.

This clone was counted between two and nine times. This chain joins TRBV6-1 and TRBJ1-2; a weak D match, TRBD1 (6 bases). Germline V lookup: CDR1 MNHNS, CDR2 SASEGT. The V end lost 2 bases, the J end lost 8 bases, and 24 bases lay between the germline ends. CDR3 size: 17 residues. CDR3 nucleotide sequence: TGTGCCAGCAGTGAACTTTCTGTCCTAGGACAGATCAGAGGCTACACCTTC. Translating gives CASSELSVLGQIRGYTF.

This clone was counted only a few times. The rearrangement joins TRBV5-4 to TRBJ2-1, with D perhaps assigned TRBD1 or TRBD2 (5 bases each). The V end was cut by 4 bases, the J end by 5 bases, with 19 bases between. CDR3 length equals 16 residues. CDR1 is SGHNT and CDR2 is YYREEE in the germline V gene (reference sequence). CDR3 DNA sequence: TGTGCCAGCAGCCCGGGGCCCGCCCATGGGAACAATGAGCAGTTCTTC. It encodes CASSPGPAHGNNEQFF.

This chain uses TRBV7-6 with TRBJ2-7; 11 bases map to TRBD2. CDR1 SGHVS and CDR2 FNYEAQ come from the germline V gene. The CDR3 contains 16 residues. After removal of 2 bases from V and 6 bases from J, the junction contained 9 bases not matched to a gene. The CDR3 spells CASSLTSLAGAREQYF. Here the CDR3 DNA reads TGTGCCAGCAGCTTAACCTCACTAGCGGGAGCTCGCGAGCAGTACTTC.

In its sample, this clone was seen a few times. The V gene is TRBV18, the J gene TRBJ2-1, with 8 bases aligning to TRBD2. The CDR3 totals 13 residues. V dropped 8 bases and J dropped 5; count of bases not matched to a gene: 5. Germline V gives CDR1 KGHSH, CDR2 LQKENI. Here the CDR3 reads CASQGTRHNEQFF. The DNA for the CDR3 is TGTGCCAGCCAAGGGACTAGACACAATGAGCAGTTCTTC.

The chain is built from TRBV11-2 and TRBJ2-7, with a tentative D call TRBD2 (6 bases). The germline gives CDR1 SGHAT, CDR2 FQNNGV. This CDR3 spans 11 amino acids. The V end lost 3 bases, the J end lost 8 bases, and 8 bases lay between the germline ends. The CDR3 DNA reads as TGTGCCAGCAGCTTGGGCGGGAAGCAGTACTTC. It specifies CASSLGGKQYF.

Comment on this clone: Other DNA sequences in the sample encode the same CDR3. The CDR3 reads CASSLVGTGNQPQHF. The CDR3 DNA sequence: TGTGCCAGCAGCTTAGTCGGCACAGGGAATCAGCCCCAGCATTTT. The genes are TRBV7-2 and TRBJ1-5; D possibly corresponds to TRBD1 (6 bases). Germline V CDR1 and CDR2: SGHTA, FQGNSA. The ends were cut back, 1 base at V and 4 bases at J, with 11 bases in the middle. This CDR3 has 15 residues.

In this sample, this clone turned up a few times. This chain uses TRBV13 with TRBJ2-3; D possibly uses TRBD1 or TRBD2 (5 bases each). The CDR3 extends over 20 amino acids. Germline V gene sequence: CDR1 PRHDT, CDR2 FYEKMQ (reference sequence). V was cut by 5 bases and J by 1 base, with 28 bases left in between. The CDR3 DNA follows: TGTGCCAGCAGCCGCCGCCTGAGCCGGGACCCCAACCGAGGCACAGATACGCAGTATTTT. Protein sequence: CASSRRLSRDPNRGTDTQYF.

The CDR3 DNA reads TGCGCCAGCAGCTTGTCCCCCGGGACAGGGGGCTTATCCAAAAACATTCAGTACTTC. It encodes CASSLSPGTGGLSKNIQYF. The chain links TRBV5-1 to TRBJ2-4, with TRBD1 matching over 12 bases. Germline values: CDR1 SGHRS, CDR2 YFSETQ. This CDR3 region has 19 residues. V was clipped by 1 base and J by 2 bases; unmatched bases: 10.

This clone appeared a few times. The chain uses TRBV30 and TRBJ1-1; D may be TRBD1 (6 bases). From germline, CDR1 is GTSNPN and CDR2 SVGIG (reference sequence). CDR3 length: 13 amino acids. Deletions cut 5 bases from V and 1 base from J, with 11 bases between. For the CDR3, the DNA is TGTGCCTGGGACCCGGGACAGAACACTGAAGCTTTCTTT. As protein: CAWDPGQNTEAFF.

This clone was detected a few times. The CDR3 coding sequence is TGCGCCAGCAGTGAGAGGGAGAGGGAGCAGTACTTC. This sequence encodes CASSEREREQYF. The chain links TRBV10-2 to TRBJ2-7, with a possible D match to TRBD2 (5 bases). The CDR3 totals 12 residues. CDR1 is WSHSY and CDR2 is SAAADI in the germline V gene. Trimming left V 2 bases short and J 7 bases short, with 9 bases between.

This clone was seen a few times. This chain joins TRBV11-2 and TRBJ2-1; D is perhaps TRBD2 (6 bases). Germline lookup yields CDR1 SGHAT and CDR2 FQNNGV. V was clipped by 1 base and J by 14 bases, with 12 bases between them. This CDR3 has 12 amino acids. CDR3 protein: CASSLGAWTKFF. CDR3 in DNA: TGTGCCAGCAGCTTAGGGGCCTGGACTAAGTTCTTC.